This TCR beta chain was sequenced in a study of cytomegalovirus exposure and HLA in healthy donors. Both 60 Vbeta primers and 13 Jbeta primers went into the PCR. The method was immunoSEQ multiplex PCR; TCRdb's version includes in-frame clones alone and lacks a portion of them. Of 180,000 or so clones detected, about four fifths appear once; the ten largest clones hold approximately 0.092%. General study points: Fewer N-insertions than the roughly 650-donor mean were reportedly shown by an Asian-associated ancestry cluster in a later analysis. CMV antigen specificity was confirmed in vitro for three CMV-associated chains. Follow-up analysis found HLA locus-dependent TCR association rates, highest for DRB1 and lowest for HLA-C.

The germline gives CDR1 MGHRA, CDR2 YSYEKL. The CDR3 sequence is 16 residues long. V was clipped by 3 bases and J by 1 base; unmatched bases: 6. A remark on this clone: What it recognizes is unknown.

This clonotype was obtained from a boy aged 2 to 10 in good health and CMV-seronegative. The chain employs TRBV4-1 and TRBJ2-1; 7 bases agree with TRBD1. The material sequenced was PBMCs. DNA of the CDR3: TGCGCCAGCAGCCAGAACACAGGGGTTTCCTACAATGAGCAGTTCTTC. It is translated as CASSQNTGVSYNEQFF.